Listed below are T cell receptor beta chains from one sample, sequenced in a study of blood T cell repertoires in COVID-19. TCRdb's table, derived via immunoSEQ multiplex PCR, lists solely in-frame clones and lacks some. The profile covers about 120,000 clones, with around two thirds appearing a single time and roughly 2.2% taken by the ten largest. Sequencing used peripheral blood. Every receptor here comes from a woman in her sixties or seventies with acute or convalescent COVID-19. The CDR3 runs from the conserved cysteine through the conserved F or W. D genes are given only for firm matches. The size field is filled for only some rows; it gives once, few, many or a size class.

>TRBJ2-3|TRBV27|.|few
TGTGCCAGCAGTTGGGCAGGGCGCACAGATACGCAGTATTTT
CASSWAGRTDTQYF
>TRBJ2-3|TRBV9|TRBD2|.
TGTGCCAGCAGCGTAGGGGCAGGGACGGGACTAGCGGGAGGCCCCGCAGATACGCAGTATTTT
CASSVGAGTGLAGGPADTQYF
>TRBJ1-4|TRBV7-9|.|few
TGTGCCAGCAGCCCCGACGGAGGAAATGAAAAACTGTTTTTT
CASSPDGGNEKLFF
>TRBJ2-7|TRBV5-1|TRBD2|few
TGCGCCACGCCGGGGGGATTGGCCTACGAGCAGTACTTC
CATPGGLAYEQYF
>TRBJ1-2|TRBV6-4|.|.
TGTGCCAGCAGTGACGGACAGTTCGGCTACACCTTC
CASSDGQFGYTF
>TRBJ2-1|TRBV6-2/TRBV6-3|TRBD1|many
TGTGCCAGCAGCCGGACAGGGGAGGGAGGCGATGAGCAGTTCTTC
CASSRTGEGGDEQFF
>TRBJ2-7|TRBV5-1|TRBD1|.
TGCGCCAGCAGCGGCGGGACAGGGGGTTCCTCCTACGAGCAGTACTTC
CASSGGTGGSSYEQYF
>TRBJ1-4|TRBV7-9|TRBD1|.
TGTGCCAGCAGCTTGTTAGACAGGGGTAATGAAAAACTGTTTTTT
CASSLLDRGNEKLFF
>TRBJ2-7|TRBV6-2/TRBV6-3|.|.
TGTGCCAGCAGTCATTCCTACGAGCAGTACTTC
CASSHSYEQYF
>TRBJ1-1|TRBV6-6|.|.
TGTGCCAGCAGTTACTCGTTGGTGGCGGACACTGAAGCTTTCTTT
CASSYSLVADTEAFF
>TRBJ2-3|TRBV11-2|.|.
TGTGCCAGCAGCTTAGAGGCAGGGGTCACAGATACGCAGTATTTT
CASSLEAGVTDTQYF
>TRBJ1-1|TRBV5-1|TRBD1|many
TGCGCCAGCAGAGCGGGGACAGGCGGGATGAACACTGAAGCTTTCTTT
CASRAGTGGMNTEAFF
>TRBJ1-3|TRBV30|.|.
TGTGCCTGGAACCAGGGTACTGGAAACACCATATATTTT
CAWNQGTGNTIYF
>TRBJ1-2|TRBV28|TRBD1|.
TGTGCCAGCAGGGCGGGACAGTCTAATGGCTACACCTTC
CASRAGQSNGYTF
>TRBJ2-3|TRBV11-3|TRBD1|.
TGTGCCAGCAGCCCCGGACAGGGTAGGGTCCTCACAGATACGCAGTATTTT
CASSPGQGRVLTDTQYF
>TRBJ2-7|TRBV7-6|.|.
TGTGCCAGCAGCTTAGTTGGGAGAGGTGCAAGCTCCTACGAGCAGTACTTC
CASSLVGRGASSYEQYF
>TRBJ2-5|TRBV5-1|.|.
TGCGCCAGCAGCTTGGTAACAGGGTTGAACGAAGAGACCCAGTACTTC
CASSLVTGLNEETQYF
>TRBJ2-2|TRBV5-1|.|.
TGCGCCAGCAGCTTCGGGGAGCGCACCGGGGAGCTGTTTTTT
CASSFGERTGELFF
>TRBJ2-5|TRBV19|.|.
TGTGCCAGTAGTATTTCCAGGCAAGAGACCCAGTACTTC
CASSISRQETQYF
>TRBJ1-1|TRBV10-3|.|.
TGTGCCATCAGTGACTTTAACAGGGTTGGGGGATATGGGAACACTGAAGCTTTCTTT
CAISDFNRVGGYGNTEAFF
>TRBJ1-4|TRBV13|.|.
TGTGCCAGTAAAAAGTCGGGTAATGAAAAACTGTTTTTT
CASKKSGNEKLFF
>TRBJ1-2|TRBV9|.|.
TGTGCCAGCAGCGCAAGCAGCCAGGGTCGTGGCTACACCTTC
CASSASSQGRGYTF
>TRBJ2-1|TRBV3-1/TRBV3-2|TRBD2|.
TGTGCCAGCAGCCAACGCCTAGCGGGGGGGAATGAGCAGTTCTTC
CASSQRLAGGNEQFF
>TRBJ1-3|TRBV10-1|.|once
TGCGCCAGCAGTCCCGGCTCTGGAAACACCATATATTTT
CASSPGSGNTIYF
>TRBJ1-5|TRBV6-1|TRBD1|.
TGTGCCAGCAGTGAATTTGGGACAGGGGTTGGCGGTCAGCCCCAGCATTTT
CASSEFGTGVGGQPQHF
>TRBJ1-1|TRBV27|TRBD1|few
TGTGCCAGCAGTGCGTACAGGACAGGGATGAACACTGAAGCTTTCTTT
CASSAYRTGMNTEAFF
>TRBJ1-2|TRBV7-9|TRBD1|.
TGTGCCAGCACCTTAAAAGGTCAGGGGGATGGCTACACCTTC
CASTLKGQGDGYTF
>TRBJ2-7|TRBV7-6|TRBD2|.
TGTGCCAGCAGCTTAGCGCGGACTAGCGGGAGAGGGGACGAGCAGTACTTC
CASSLARTSGRGDEQYF
>TRBJ1-2|TRBV19|TRBD1|.
TGTGCCAGTAGCTCCAAGGGACAGGGTTCCTATGGCTACACCTTC
CASSSKGQGSYGYTF
>TRBJ2-3|TRBV29-1|.|few
TGCAGCGTTGCTGCGGGCCCTAGCAACACAGATACGCAGTATTTT
CSVAAGPSNTDTQYF
>TRBJ1-5|TRBV9|.|few
TGTGCCAGCAGCGGGCGGGTGCGTCAGCCCCAGCATTTT
CASSGRVRQPQHF
>TRBJ1-2|TRBV19|.|few
TGTGCCAGTAGCCGGGGAGATCGGTATGGCTACACCTTC
CASSRGDRYGYTF
>TRBJ1-1|TRBV28|TRBD1|.
TGTGCCAGCACCAAACAGGGGGCTAAGGACACTGAAGCTTTCTTT
CASTKQGAKDTEAFF
>TRBJ2-1|TRBV21-1|.|few
TGTGCCAGCAGCAAAGGCCGCCGGTACAATGAGCAGTTCTTC
CASSKGRRYNEQFF
>TRBJ2-3|TRBV4-3|.|.
TGCGCCAGCAGCCAAGAACAGGTCCGCACAGATACGCAGTATTTT
CASSQEQVRTDTQYF
>TRBJ2-1|TRBV19|.|.
TGTGCCAGTAGTCTCCAGGGGGGCCTTAGAAATGAGCAGTTCTTC
CASSLQGGLRNEQFF
>TRBJ2-3|TRBV4-3|.|.
TGCGCCAGCAGCCAAGATTCCGGGACTTCTAGCACAGATACGCAGTATTTT
CASSQDSGTSSTDTQYF
>TRBJ1-5|TRBV18|.|.
TGTGCCAGCTCCCTGGGACGACAGGATAGCAATCAGCCCCAGCATTTT
CASSLGRQDSNQPQHF
>TRBJ2-2|TRBV7-2|.|.
TGTGCCAGCAGCCCAGTAGGGGCCGGGGAGCTGTTTTTT
CASSPVGAGELFF
>TRBJ2-6|TRBV6-5|TRBD1|few
TGTGCCACCACGACAGGGGACGGGGCCAACGTCCTGACTTTC
CATTTGDGANVLTF
>TRBJ2-1|TRBV5-1|TRBD1|.
TGCGCCAGCAGCTTGACCGTACAGGGGCAGGGTCGCGATGAGCAGTTCTTC
CASSLTVQGQGRDEQFF
>TRBJ1-5|TRBV6-5|.|.
TGTGCCAGCAGGCGGAACAGGGATCAGCCCCAGCATTTT
CASRRNRDQPQHF
>TRBJ1-1|TRBV29-1|.|.
TGCAGCCATAAATCACAGGGAAACACTGAAGCTTTCTTT
CSHKSQGNTEAFF